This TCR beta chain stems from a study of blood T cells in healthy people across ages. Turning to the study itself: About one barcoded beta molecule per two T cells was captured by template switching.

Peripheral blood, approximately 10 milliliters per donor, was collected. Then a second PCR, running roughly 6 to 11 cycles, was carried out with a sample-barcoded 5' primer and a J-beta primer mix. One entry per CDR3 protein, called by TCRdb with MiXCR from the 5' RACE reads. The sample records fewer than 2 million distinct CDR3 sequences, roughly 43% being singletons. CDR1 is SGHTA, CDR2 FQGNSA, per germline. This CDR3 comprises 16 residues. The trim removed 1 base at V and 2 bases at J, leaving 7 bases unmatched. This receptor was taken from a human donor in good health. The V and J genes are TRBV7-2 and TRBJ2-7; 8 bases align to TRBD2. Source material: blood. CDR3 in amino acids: CASSLVVGLVTYEQYF. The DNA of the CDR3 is TGTGCCAGCAGCTTAGTTGTGGGACTAGTTACCTACGAGCAGTACTTC.